A single sample gave rise to the 14 T cell receptor beta chains below, sequenced in a study of blood T cell repertoires in COVID-19 (dated by TCRdb to 2019 to 2021). Preparation of the library involved the immunoSEQ multiplex PCR assay. In its TCRdb copy, this immuneACCESS table keeps in-frame sequences only and misses some clones. Where compared with another copy, unresolved V genes explain less than half of these, and the others have no known cause. The sample table contains 85,000 to 130,000 clones; only one count was recorded for 65% to 90% of them. The ten largest clones capture approximately 2.6% of the sample. Sequenced sample: PBMCs or T cells enriched from blood (not recorded which). Source of these receptors: a woman aged 50 to 60 who had recovered from COVID-19.

The rearrangement joins TRBV9 to TRBJ2-2; no firm D call. Trimming took 1 base from V and 1 from J, leaving 5 bases between them. This CDR3 has 14 amino acids. Germline V CDR1 and CDR2: SGDLS, YYNGEE. The CDR3 DNA sequence: TGTGCCAGCAGCGTACAGATGAACACCGGGGAGCTGTTTTTT. Translated: CASSVQMNTGELFF.

A single count supports this clone. The gene calls are TRBV4-1 and TRBJ2-1; 14 bases match TRBD2. The J segment lost 9 bases and the V segment lost 5 bases, leaving 6 bases of the junction unmatched. The CDR3 totals 15 residues. Germline assignment: CDR1 MGHRA and CDR2 YSYEKL. CDR3 nucleotide sequence: TGCGCCAGCAGCAAGGGACTAGCGGGAGCGGGTGAGCAGTTCTTC. It yields the protein CASSKGLAGAGEQFF.

V and J are TRBV6-1 and TRBJ2-2; D gene ambiguous. Germline CDR1 and CDR2: MNHNS and SASEGT. The CDR3 contains 13 residues. Trimming took off 2 bases at V and 8 bases at J, with 9 bases between the two ends. CDR3 DNA: TGTGCCAGCAGTGAACGATCCAGGGGGGAGCTGTTTTTT. This codes for CASSERSRGELFF.

V usage is TRBV15 and J usage is TRBJ2-4, with D perhaps matching TRBD2 (5 bases). The CDR3 covers 15 residues. The germline V gene has CDR1 LNHNV and CDR2 YYDKDF (reference sequence). The V gene lost 0 bases and the J gene lost 8 bases, with 14 bases spanning the gap. The DNA for the CDR3 is TGTGCCACCAGCAGAGATCGGGGTGGCGGAGACATTCAGTACTTC. Its translation is CATSRDRGGGDIQYF. Complete variable domain (other parts from reference TRBV15 and TRBJ2-4): DAMVIQNPRYQVTQFGKPVTLSCSQTLNHNVMYWYQQKSSQAPKLLFHYYDKDFNNEADTPDNFQSRRPNTSFCFLDIRSPGLGDTAMYLCATSRDRGGGDIQYFGAGTRLSVL.

This sequence joins TRBV7-3 and TRBJ2-7, with a possible D match to TRBD2 (6 bases). Germline CDR1 is SGHTA and CDR2 is FQGTGA. The CDR3 contains 12 residues. V was trimmed by 3 bases and J by 6 bases, leaving 9 bases between them. The chain's CDR3 is CASSFGGTEQYF. As DNA, the CDR3 is TGTGCCAGCAGCTTCGGAGGGACCGAGCAGTACTTC.

The chain has TRBV18 and TRBJ2-7; no reliable D call. V gave up 5 bases and J gave up 3 bases, with 8 bases separating them. Germline lookup yields CDR1 KGHSH and CDR2 LQKENI. The CDR3 extends over 12 amino acids. This CDR3 reads CASSDLGYEQYF. For the CDR3, the DNA is TGTGCCAGCTCAGACCTAGGCTACGAGCAGTACTTC.

This clone appeared a single time. Sequence at one end of the junction differs from germline and may be a read error. This sequence joins TRBV20-1 and TRBJ2-4, with no clear D. CDR3 length: 11 residues. Germline V gene data show CDR1 as DFQATT and CDR2 as SNEGSKA (reference sequence). CDR3 in amino acids: CSARVELDRIF. CDR3 DNA: TGCAGTGCTAGAGTGGAGTTGGATAGGATCTTC.

The gene calls are TRBV11-3 and TRBJ2-1; 8 bases are shared with TRBD2. With V trimmed by 0 bases and J by 6 bases, 7 bases remained unmatched. CDR1 is SGHNT and CDR2 is YENEEA in the germline V gene. The CDR3 is 16 residues long. CDR3 residues: CASSLDSSGSFNEQFF. The CDR3 DNA reads as TGTGCCAGCAGCTTAGATTCCAGCGGGAGCTTCAATGAGCAGTTCTTC.

This chain joins TRBV5-1 and TRBJ1-6; 10 bases map to TRBD1. The V gene's germline CDR1 is SGHRS and CDR2 YFSETQ. The ends lost 3 bases at V and 6 bases at J; junction bases unmatched: 3. The CDR3 totals 15 residues. The DNA for the CDR3 is TGCGCCAGCAGCTCTAGGACAGGGGGTAATTCACCCCTCCACTTT. Its translation is CASSSRTGGNSPLHF.

V is TRBV5-1 and J is TRBJ1-5; tentatively, D is TRBD1 (6 bases). Trimming shortened V by 0 bases and J by 5 bases, and 9 bases separated the two germline ends. From germline, CDR1 is SGHRS and CDR2 YFSETQ. There are 14 residues in the CDR3. The CDR3 protein is CASSLGGPYQPQHF. The CDR3, as DNA: TGCGCCAGCAGCTTGGGGGGGCCCTATCAGCCCCAGCATTTT.

The CDR3 loop is CASSGANTGELFF. The CDR3 DNA reads TGCGCCAGCAGCGGAGCGAACACCGGGGAGCTGTTTTTT. The J gene is TRBJ2-2, the V gene TRBV5-1; D call uncertain. CDR1 SGHRS and CDR2 YFSETQ come from the germline V gene. Trimming removed 4 bases from V and 0 bases from J, with 4 bases in between. The CDR3 has 13 amino acids.

The genes are TRBV9 and TRBJ2-1; TRBD2 aligns across 13 bases. The CDR3 spans 16 residues. In germline, CDR1 is SGDLS, CDR2 YYNGEE. V shed 1 base, J shed 5 bases, and the junction held 3 bases outside the gene matches. The CDR3, as DNA: TGTGCCAGCAGCGTACTCGGACTAGCGGGGGACAATGAGCAGTTCTTC. Translated: CASSVLGLAGDNEQFF.

This chain links TRBV27 with TRBJ1-2, with D possibly being TRBD1 (6 bases). Germline V CDR1 and CDR2: MNHEY, SMNVEV (reference sequence). Deletions cut 0 bases from V and 4 bases from J, with 12 bases between. CDR3 length equals 15 residues. The CDR3 DNA follows: TGTGCCAGCAGTTTATCGGGGGCCCCTGGCTATGGCTACACCTTC. Translated, it gives CASSLSGAPGYGYTF.

The chain couples TRBV5-4 to TRBJ2-7, with a tentative D call TRBD2 (6 bases). The CDR3 sequence is 11 residues long. Germline values: CDR1 SGHNT, CDR2 YYREEE (reference sequence). With 4 bases removed from V and 7 bases from J, the gap between germline ends came to 9 bases. CDR3 in amino acids: CASSIGGEQYF. The CDR3 bases are TGTGCCAGCAGCATCGGAGGGGAGCAGTACTTC.